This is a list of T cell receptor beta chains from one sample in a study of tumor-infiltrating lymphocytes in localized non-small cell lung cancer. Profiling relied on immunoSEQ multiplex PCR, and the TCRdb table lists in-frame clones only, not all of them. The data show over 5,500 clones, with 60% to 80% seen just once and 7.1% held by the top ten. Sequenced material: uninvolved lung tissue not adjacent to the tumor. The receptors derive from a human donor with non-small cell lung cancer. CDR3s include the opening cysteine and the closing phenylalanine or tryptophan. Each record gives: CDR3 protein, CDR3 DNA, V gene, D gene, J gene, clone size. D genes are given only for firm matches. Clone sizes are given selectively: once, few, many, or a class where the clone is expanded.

cdr3_aa: CASSLVYGGIYNEQFF
cdr3_nt: TGTGCCAGCAGCTTAGTTTACGGGGGTATCTACAATGAGCAGTTCTTC
v_call: TRBV7-3
d_call: .
j_call: TRBJ2-1
clone_size: few

cdr3_aa: CASSLAIGEQYF
cdr3_nt: TGCGCCAGCAGCTTGGCCATCGGGGAGCAGTACTTC
v_call: TRBV5-1
d_call: .
j_call: TRBJ2-7
clone_size: few

cdr3_aa: CASSLTGGPYDGELFF
cdr3_nt: TGTGCCAGCAGCCTGACAGGGGGGCCCTATGACGGGGAGCTGTTTTTT
v_call: TRBV9
d_call: TRBD1
j_call: TRBJ2-2
clone_size: .

cdr3_aa: CASSYDRQGSYEQYF
cdr3_nt: TGTGCCAGCAGTTACGATAGACAGGGCTCCTACGAGCAGTACTTC
v_call: TRBV6-5
d_call: TRBD1
j_call: TRBJ2-7
clone_size: .

cdr3_aa: CASSLGSRPTEQYF
cdr3_nt: TGTGCCAGCAGCTTAGGATCTAGACCGACCGAGCAGTACTTC
v_call: TRBV7-2
d_call: .
j_call: TRBJ2-7
clone_size: few

cdr3_aa: CASSPGTSLQYF
cdr3_nt: TGTGCCAGCAGCCCAGGGACTAGTTTGCAGTACTTC
v_call: TRBV5-6
d_call: TRBD2
j_call: TRBJ2-7
clone_size: .

cdr3_aa: CASSLAGNRLNNEQFF
cdr3_nt: TGCGCCAGCAGCTTGGCAGGGAACCGACTTAACAATGAGCAGTTCTTC
v_call: TRBV5-1
d_call: .
j_call: TRBJ2-1
clone_size: .

cdr3_aa: CASSAGQGSSYNSPLHF
cdr3_nt: TGCGCCAGCAGCGCGGGACAGGGAAGCTCCTATAATTCACCCCTCCACTTT
v_call: TRBV5-1
d_call: TRBD1
j_call: TRBJ1-6
clone_size: once

cdr3_aa: CASSLQGLGRYEQYF
cdr3_nt: TGCGCCAGCAGCTTGCAGGGCCTTGGTCGATACGAGCAGTACTTC
v_call: TRBV5-1
d_call: .
j_call: TRBJ2-7
clone_size: few

cdr3_aa: CATSRAAGHEQYF
cdr3_nt: TGTGCCACCAGCAGAGCAGCAGGTCACGAGCAGTACTTC
v_call: TRBV15
d_call: .
j_call: TRBJ2-7
clone_size: .

cdr3_aa: CASSQAAGGGYEQYF
cdr3_nt: TGTGCCAGCAGCCAAGCGGCTGGGGGGGGCTACGAGCAGTACTTC
v_call: TRBV14
d_call: TRBD2
j_call: TRBJ2-7
clone_size: once

cdr3_aa: CAWSSGDFYNEQFF
cdr3_nt: TGTGCCTGGAGTAGCGGGGACTTCTACAATGAGCAGTTCTTC
v_call: TRBV30
d_call: TRBD2
j_call: TRBJ2-1
clone_size: .

cdr3_aa: CASSGTSGGSNEQFF
cdr3_nt: TGTGCCAGCAGTGGGACTAGCGGGGGGTCCAATGAGCAGTTCTTC
v_call: TRBV6-1
d_call: TRBD2
j_call: TRBJ2-1
clone_size: .

cdr3_aa: CASSPDRGYGYTF
cdr3_nt: TGTGCCAGCAGCCCGGACAGGGGTTATGGCTACACCTTC
v_call: TRBV6-6
d_call: TRBD1
j_call: TRBJ1-2
clone_size: once

cdr3_aa: CASSQDWRGPQETQYF
cdr3_nt: TGCGCCAGCAGCCAAGATTGGCGGGGGCCCCAAGAGACCCAGTACTTC
v_call: TRBV4-1
d_call: .
j_call: TRBJ2-5
clone_size: .

cdr3_aa: CASSFTGSEAFF
cdr3_nt: TGTGCCAGCAGCTTTACCGGGAGTGAGGCTTTCTTT
v_call: TRBV5-6
d_call: .
j_call: TRBJ1-1
clone_size: .

cdr3_aa: CASSQDRGGAVQSSYNEQFF
cdr3_nt: TGCGCCAGCAGCCAAGATCGTGGAGGGGCCGTCCAGAGCTCCTACAATGAGCAGTTCTTC
v_call: TRBV4-3
d_call: .
j_call: TRBJ2-1
clone_size: .

cdr3_aa: CASRDRWAYEQYF
cdr3_nt: TGTGCCAGCAGGGACAGGTGGGCCTACGAGCAGTACTTC
v_call: TRBV6-5
d_call: TRBD1
j_call: TRBJ2-7
clone_size: .

cdr3_aa: CASSLWGLGTEAFF
cdr3_nt: TGTGCCAGCAGCTTATGGGGGCTTGGCACTGAAGCTTTCTTT
v_call: TRBV7-9
d_call: .
j_call: TRBJ1-1
clone_size: .

cdr3_aa: CAISGGGELFF
cdr3_nt: TGTGCCATCAGCGGGGGCGGGGAGCTGTTTTTT
v_call: TRBV10-3
d_call: .
j_call: TRBJ2-2
clone_size: .

cdr3_aa: CASSSRTGPRQPQHF
cdr3_nt: TGTGCCAGCAGTTCGAGGACAGGGCCGCGCCAGCCCCAGCATTTT
v_call: TRBV28
d_call: TRBD1
j_call: TRBJ1-5
clone_size: few

cdr3_aa: CSAPTDGGYTF
cdr3_nt: TGCAGTGCCCCGACCGACGGTGGCTACACCTTC
v_call: TRBV20-1
d_call: .
j_call: TRBJ1-2
clone_size: .

cdr3_aa: CASSGHPSGQETQYF
cdr3_nt: TGCGCCAGCAGCGGTCATCCCTCGGGGCAAGAGACCCAGTACTTC
v_call: TRBV5-1
d_call: .
j_call: TRBJ2-5
clone_size: .

cdr3_aa: CASSGGEGTDTQYF
cdr3_nt: TGTGCCAGCAGTGGAGGGGAGGGCACAGATACGCAGTATTTT
v_call: TRBV6-4
d_call: .
j_call: TRBJ2-3
clone_size: .

cdr3_aa: CSVYRGPAFGYTF
cdr3_nt: TGCAGCGTTTACAGGGGGCCCGCGTTTGGCTACACCTTC
v_call: TRBV29-1
d_call: TRBD1
j_call: TRBJ1-2
clone_size: .

cdr3_aa: CASSLEIDRAQYF
cdr3_nt: TGTGCCAGCAGCTTAGAGATTGACCGGGCGCAGTACTTC
v_call: TRBV7-2
d_call: .
j_call: TRBJ2-7
clone_size: .

cdr3_aa: CASSFLGPPYEQYF
cdr3_nt: TGTGCCAGCAGCTTTCTTGGACCACCCTACGAGCAGTACTTC
v_call: TRBV5-4
d_call: .
j_call: TRBJ2-7
clone_size: .

cdr3_aa: CASSLQGGTQYF
cdr3_nt: TGTGCCAGCAGCTTGCAAGGGGGTACGCAGTATTTT
v_call: TRBV5-8
d_call: .
j_call: TRBJ2-3
clone_size: once

cdr3_aa: CASSSDRYQETQYF
cdr3_nt: TGTGCCAGCAGCTCCGACAGATACCAAGAGACCCAGTACTTC
v_call: TRBV5-4
d_call: .
j_call: TRBJ2-5
clone_size: .

cdr3_aa: CASSSEREKGQPQHF
cdr3_nt: TGTGCCAGCAGCTCCGAGCGAGAAAAAGGGCAGCCCCAGCATTTT
v_call: TRBV7-9
d_call: .
j_call: TRBJ1-5
clone_size: .

cdr3_aa: CASSNSRSPAQNIQYF
cdr3_nt: TGCGCCAGCAGCAACTCTAGATCCCCGGCCCAAAACATTCAGTACTTC
v_call: TRBV5-1
d_call: .
j_call: TRBJ2-4
clone_size: .

cdr3_aa: CASSLTSGGYNEQFF
cdr3_nt: TGTGCCAGCAGCCTAACGTCGGGGGGGTACAATGAGCAGTTCTTC
v_call: TRBV7-9
d_call: TRBD2
j_call: TRBJ2-1
clone_size: .

cdr3_aa: CASSVGWAANTGELFF
cdr3_nt: TGTGCCAGCAGCGTAGGGTGGGCAGCGAACACCGGGGAGCTGTTTTTT
v_call: TRBV9
d_call: .
j_call: TRBJ2-2
clone_size: few

cdr3_aa: CASSRGEGWTEAFF
cdr3_nt: TGTGCCAGCAGTCGAGGGGAAGGATGGACTGAAGCTTTCTTT
v_call: TRBV11-1
d_call: .
j_call: TRBJ1-1
clone_size: few

cdr3_aa: CAITGGVNTEAFF
cdr3_nt: TGTGCCATCACGGGCGGGGTTAACACTGAAGCTTTCTTT
v_call: TRBV10-3
d_call: .
j_call: TRBJ1-1
clone_size: .

cdr3_aa: CATSRYGHRTLNSPLHF
cdr3_nt: TGTGCCACCAGCCGCTACGGACATCGGACCCTGAATTCACCCCTCCACTTT
v_call: TRBV15
d_call: .
j_call: TRBJ1-6
clone_size: .

cdr3_aa: CASSLGGRTGETQYF
cdr3_nt: TGTGCCAGCAGCTTAGGGGGGCGGACTGGGGAGACCCAGTACTTC
v_call: TRBV7-2
d_call: .
j_call: TRBJ2-5
clone_size: .

cdr3_aa: CASSLETDAGELFF
cdr3_nt: TGTGCCAGCAGCCTAGAGACTGATGCCGGGGAGCTGTTTTTT
v_call: TRBV9
d_call: .
j_call: TRBJ2-2
clone_size: .

cdr3_aa: CASSSRDRGFYEQYF
cdr3_nt: TGTGCCAGCAGTTCCCGGGACAGGGGTTTCTACGAGCAGTACTTC
v_call: TRBV27
d_call: TRBD1
j_call: TRBJ2-7
clone_size: .

cdr3_aa: CASSRTGANSPLHF
cdr3_nt: TGTGCCAGCAGTCGGACAGGGGCTAATTCACCCCTCCACTTT
v_call: TRBV6-6
d_call: TRBD1
j_call: TRBJ1-6
clone_size: .

cdr3_aa: CASKTVGRHTEAFF
cdr3_nt: TGTGCCAGTAAAACCGTCGGACGGCACACTGAAGCTTTCTTT
v_call: TRBV19
d_call: .
j_call: TRBJ1-1
clone_size: .

cdr3_aa: CASSPRDDISYEQYF
cdr3_nt: TGTGCCAGCAGCCCCCGAGACGACATCTCCTACGAGCAGTACTTC
v_call: TRBV9
d_call: .
j_call: TRBJ2-7
clone_size: few

cdr3_aa: CASSDDREAGELFF
cdr3_nt: TGTGCCAGCAGCGACGACAGGGAAGCCGGGGAGCTGTTTTTT
v_call: TRBV7-3
d_call: TRBD1
j_call: TRBJ2-2
clone_size: .